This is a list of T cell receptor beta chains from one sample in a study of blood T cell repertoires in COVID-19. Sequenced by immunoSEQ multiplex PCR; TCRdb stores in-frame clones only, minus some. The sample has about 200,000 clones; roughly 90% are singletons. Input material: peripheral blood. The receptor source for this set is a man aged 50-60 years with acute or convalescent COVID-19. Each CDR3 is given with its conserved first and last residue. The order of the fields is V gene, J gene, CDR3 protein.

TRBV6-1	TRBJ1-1	CASSWTGTEAFF
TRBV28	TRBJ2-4	CASGLGRYIQYF
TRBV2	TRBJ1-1	CASSDQGANTEAFF
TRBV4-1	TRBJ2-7	CASSQFIGLAGVYEQYF
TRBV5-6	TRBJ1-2	CASSLGGYGYTF
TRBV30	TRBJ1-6	CAWRFVGQTNSPLHF
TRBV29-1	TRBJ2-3	CSVDEGTDTQYF
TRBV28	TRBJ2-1	CASSFLLAGNSTFHNEQFF
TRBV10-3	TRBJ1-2	CAISEEGGLDYGYTF
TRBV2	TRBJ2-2	CASSGQGSNTGELFF
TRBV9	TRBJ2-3	CASSWQRSTDTQYF
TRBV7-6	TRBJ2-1	CASSRHPPSGDLNEQFF
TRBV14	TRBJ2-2	CASSLHPAGGTGELFF
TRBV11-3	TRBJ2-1	CASSFRDRGNEQFF
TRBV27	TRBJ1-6	CASSLRGRNNSPLHF
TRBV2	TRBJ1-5	CASSVGQGAQPQHF
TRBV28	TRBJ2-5	CASSPAGWGETQYF
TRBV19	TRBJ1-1	CASSTPTGVKTEAFF
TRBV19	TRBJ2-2	CASSIFGGGVTGELFF
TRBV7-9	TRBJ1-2	CASSLAQGQTDGYTF
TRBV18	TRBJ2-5	CASSPSSGRETQYF
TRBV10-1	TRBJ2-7	CASSLTSTSQQYF
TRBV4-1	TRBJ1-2	CASSQDWTGKSYGYTF
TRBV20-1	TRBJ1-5	CSAGSWPQHF
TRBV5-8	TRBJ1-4	CASSPTGTGIF
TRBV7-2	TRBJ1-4	CASSLGAGENEKLFF
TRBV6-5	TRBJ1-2	CASSRQGALRGYTF
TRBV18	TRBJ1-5	CASSPTGVSNQPQHF
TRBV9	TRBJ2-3	CASSQPKGGSTDTQYF
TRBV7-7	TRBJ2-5	CASSGDREETQYF
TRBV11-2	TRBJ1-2	CASSTVDRGANYGYTF
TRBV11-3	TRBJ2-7	CASSLGRGPSGEQYF
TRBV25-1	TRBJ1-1	CASSRVNTEAFF
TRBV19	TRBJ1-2	CASRSTVYGYTF
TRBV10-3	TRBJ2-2	CAIRSHGREIGGELFF
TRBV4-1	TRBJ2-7	CASSHGQGYEQYF
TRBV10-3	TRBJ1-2	CAISDPGNFRRGQGGYTF
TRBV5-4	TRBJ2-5	CASTPDVGSQETQYF
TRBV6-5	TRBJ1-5	CASRLTGGLQHF
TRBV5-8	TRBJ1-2	CASSSDRAFHGYTF
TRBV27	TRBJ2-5	CASSAWTSGKETQYF
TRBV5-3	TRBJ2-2	CARGGPGQGNTGELFF
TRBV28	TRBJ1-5	CASSLHRESGGGNQPQHF
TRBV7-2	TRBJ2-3	CASSLDYTDTQYF
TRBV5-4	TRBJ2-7	CASSWPRSYEQYF
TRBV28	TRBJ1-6	CASSPRGTGGDSPLHF